These 24 T cell receptor beta chains originate from one sample sequenced in a study of shared T cell receptors in the human thymus. Generated by immunoSEQ multiplex PCR, the TCRdb table keeps only in-frame clones and is missing some. Here the sample spans about 400,000 clones, approximately 95% being singletons. What was sequenced was thymocytes. Receptors were obtained from a human donor.

The CDR3 nucleotides are TGTGCCAGCCATACACAGGGCGAGCAGTACTTC. Its translation is CASHTQGEQYF. The chain couples TRBV9 to TRBJ2-7, with a tentative D call TRBD1 (6 bases). The V gene lost 7 bases and the J gene lost 6 bases, with 11 bases spanning the gap. Germline V gene lookup returns CDR1 SGDLS and CDR2 YYNGEE. CDR3 length: 11 amino acids.

This sequence joins TRBV18 and TRBJ2-2, with 8 bases identical to TRBD1. Germline loops: CDR1 KGHSH, CDR2 LQKENI. This CDR3 is 15 amino acids long. Trimming at V came to 5 bases and at J to 3 bases, leaving 5 bases not matched to a gene. The CDR3 spells CASSSGGADTGELFF. The CDR3, as DNA: TGTGCCAGCTCATCAGGGGGCGCGGACACCGGGGAGCTGTTTTTT.

The chain carries TRBV27 and TRBJ1-1; 9 bases match TRBD1. The CDR3 is 15 residues long. The germline V gene encodes CDR1 MNHEY and CDR2 SMNVEV (reference sequence). After removal of 6 bases from V and 6 bases from J, the junction contained 11 bases not matched to a gene. CDR3 bases: TGTGCCAGCAGGGGGGGACAGGGTGAGGAGGCTGAAGCTTTCTTT. Translating it yields CASRGGQGEEAEAFF.

The CDR3 DNA reads TGTGCCAGCAGTCCTAGCGGAGCATACAATGAGCAGTTCTTC. Its translation is CASSPSGAYNEQFF. V gene TRBV2 combines with J gene TRBJ2-1, with 7 bases that match TRBD2. Germline CDR1 reads SNHLY; CDR2 reads FYNNEI. Germline trimming cut 5 bases from V and 4 bases from J; bases unmatched to any gene: 5. The length of the CDR3 is 14 residues.

The genes are TRBV14 and TRBJ2-7; 10 positions agree with TRBD1. The CDR3 spans 15 residues. The germline CDR1 and CDR2 sequences are SGHDN and FVKESK. The V and J ends lost 3 bases and 6 bases, in that order; junction bases with no gene match: 8. CDR3 sequence: CASSHPGQGLREQYF. The CDR3 DNA is TGTGCCAGCAGCCACCCGGGACAGGGGTTGCGCGAGCAGTACTTC.

The chain uses TRBV19 and TRBJ1-5; TRBD1 might be the D (5 bases). The V gene lost 6 bases and the J gene lost 8 bases, with 26 bases spanning the gap. Germline loops: CDR1 LNHDA, CDR2 SQIVND (reference sequence). The CDR3 length is 17 residues. CDR3 in amino acids: CASSLSEGSHRGEPQHF. DNA of the CDR3: TGTGCCAGTAGCCTTTCGGAGGGGTCCCATCGGGGTGAGCCCCAGCATTTT.

The chain links TRBV27 to TRBJ2-3, with 16 bases matching TRBD2. The CDR3 covers 18 residues. V was clipped by 0 bases and J by 2 bases; unmatched bases: 2. CDR1 MNHEY and CDR2 SMNVEV come from the germline V gene (reference sequence). Here the CDR3 DNA reads TGTGCCAGCAGTTTATCGGGGACTAGCGGGAGGGCCACAGATACGCAGTATTTT. Protein: CASSLSGTSGRATDTQYF.

The rearrangement joins TRBV5-1 to TRBJ1-5; no clear D gene. This CDR3 region has 14 residues. Trimming cost V 0 bases and J 5 bases, with 9 bases left between them. CDR1 and CDR2 (germline): SGHRS, YFSETQ. DNA for the CDR3: TGCGCCAGCAGCTTGGGGGAACCGTATCAGCCCCAGCATTTT. Amino acid sequence: CASSLGEPYQPQHF. Using reference TRBV5-1 and TRBJ1-5 for the parts outside the CDR3, the full variable domain is KAGVTQTPRYLIKTRGQQVTLSCSPISGHRSVSWYQQTPGQGLQFLFEYFSETQRNKGNFPGRFSGRQFSNSRSEMNVSTLELGDSALYLCASSLGEPYQPQHFGDGTRLSIL.

J is TRBJ2-7 and V is TRBV11-2; no reliable D call. CDR3 length: 14 residues. Trimming left V 4 bases short and J 2 bases short, with 12 bases between. Germline loops: CDR1 SGHAT, CDR2 FQNNGV. The CDR3 DNA is TGTGCCAGCAGCTCCCCTCCAGGCACCTACGAGCAGTACTTC. Protein sequence: CASSSPPGTYEQYF.

This chain connects TRBV9 to TRBJ2-7; D remains unclear. The V gene's germline CDR1 is SGDLS and CDR2 YYNGEE. The CDR3 is 14 amino acids. V was trimmed by 4 bases and J by 0 bases, leaving 11 bases between them. The CDR3 protein is CASSSRLDSYEQYF. Written as DNA, the CDR3 is TGTGCCAGCAGCTCCCGCTTGGACTCCTACGAGCAGTACTTC. The full variable domain, completed using reference TRBV9 and TRBJ2-7, is DSGVTQTPKHLITATGQRVTLRCSPRSGDLSVYWYQQSLDQGLQFLIQYYNGEERAKGNILERFSAQQFPDLHSELNLSSLELGDSALYFCASSSRLDSYEQYFGPGTRLTVT.

The V call is TRBV19, the J call TRBJ1-2; D unresolved. The V gene lost 6 bases and the J gene lost 8 bases, with 19 bases spanning the gap. This CDR3 is 14 amino acids long. Germline V CDR1 and CDR2: LNHDA, SQIVND (reference sequence). CDR3 bases: TGTGCCAGTAGACGCCCGCAAGGGTCGCGGGGCTACACCTTC. It yields the protein CASRRPQGSRGYTF.

The rearrangement links TRBV6-6 to TRBJ1-2; a weak D match, TRBD1 (6 bases). Trimming shortened V by 5 bases and J by 1 base, and 11 bases separated the two germline ends. The germline gives CDR1 MNHNY, CDR2 SVGAGI (reference sequence). The CDR3 has 14 amino acids. The CDR3 nucleotides read TGTGCCAGCAGTAACCGACAGGTTAACTATGGCTACACCTTC. This translates into CASSNRQVNYGYTF.

The count of this clone is one. This rearrangement joins TRBV7-3 to TRBJ2-5; no clear D. Between the trimmed V and J ends, which lost 5 bases and 5 bases, there was a span of 21 bases. CDR3 length equals 16 residues. The germline V gene has CDR1 SGHTA and CDR2 FQGTGA. In nucleotides, the CDR3 is TGTGCCAGCAGCCGTTGGGCGGAGCCACCGGGTGAGACCCAGTACTTC. This translates into CASSRWAEPPGETQYF.

The rearrangement uses TRBV10-3 and TRBJ2-5; D uncertain. Trimming shortened V by 3 bases and J by 5 bases, and 16 bases separated the two germline ends. Per germline, CDR1 ENHRY and CDR2 SYGVKD. The CDR3 consists of 15 residues. This chain's CDR3 is CAISEMGPPRETQYF. For the CDR3, the DNA is TGTGCCATCAGTGAAATGGGCCCCCCCAGGGAGACCCAGTACTTC.

This rearrangement joins TRBV5-4 to TRBJ2-2; 7 nucleotides match TRBD1. CDR1 and CDR2 (germline): SGHNT, YYREEE (reference sequence). J gave up 7 bases and V 4 bases, and 13 bases lay outside the gene matches. The CDR3 extends over 16 amino acids. Here the CDR3 reads CASSPKLGGKNGELFF. The CDR3 DNA reads as TGTGCCAGCAGCCCGAAGTTAGGGGGCAAAAACGGGGAGCTGTTTTTT.

The chain joins TRBV9 to TRBJ1-1, with D possibly matching TRBD1 (6 bases). Germline CDR1 and CDR2: SGDLS and YYNGEE. Trimming left V 4 bases short and J 0 bases short, with 10 bases between. The CDR3 runs 14 residues. CDR3: CASSRTALNTEAFF. The CDR3 DNA is TGTGCCAGCAGCCGGACAGCCTTGAACACTGAAGCTTTCTTT. The full variable domain, completed using reference TRBV9 and TRBJ1-1, is DSGVTQTPKHLITATGQRVTLRCSPRSGDLSVYWYQQSLDQGLQFLIQYYNGEERAKGNILERFSAQQFPDLHSELNLSSLELGDSALYFCASSRTALNTEAFFGQGTRLTVV.

This clone was recorded once. The chain links TRBV25-1 to TRBJ1-2; D might be TRBD1 (5 bases). CDR1 MGHDK and CDR2 SYGVNS come from the germline V gene. The CDR3 totals 16 residues. The V end was cut by 4 bases, the J end by 4 bases, with 19 bases between. DNA for the CDR3: TGTGCCAGCAGTGGCCCGGCAGGGAAGGACGGCTATGGCTACACCTTC. Protein sequence: CASSGPAGKDGYGYTF.

A single count supports this clone. This rearrangement joins TRBV4-3 to TRBJ2-5; 8 bases fit TRBD2. The CDR3 runs to 15 residues. V gave up 8 bases and J gave up 2 bases; unmatched junction bases: 10. From germline, CDR1 is LGHNA and CDR2 YSLEER. The CDR3 reads CASQEKREKQETQYF. CDR3 nucleotide sequence: TGCGCCAGCCAGGAGAAGCGGGAGAAACAAGAGACCCAGTACTTC.

This chain joins TRBV28 and TRBJ1-4; D gene ambiguous. This CDR3 has 13 amino acids. The V end lost 7 bases, the J end lost 6 bases, and 12 bases lay between the germline ends. Germline V gene sequence: CDR1 MDHEN, CDR2 SYDVKM. The DNA of the CDR3 is TGTGCCAGCAAACCCAAAGAGGATGAAAAACTGTTTTTT. Amino acids: CASKPKEDEKLFF.

The chain combines TRBV27 with TRBJ2-3; 7 bases are shared with TRBD2. After removal of 6 bases from V and 1 base from J, the junction contained 7 bases not matched to a gene. The CDR3 length is 15 residues. Germline V gene lookup returns CDR1 MNHEY and CDR2 SMNVEV (reference sequence). The CDR3 coding sequence is TGTGCCAGCAGGACACAAGCGGGACGCACAGATACGCAGTATTTT. This sequence encodes CASRTQAGRTDTQYF.

J is TRBJ2-5 and V is TRBV7-3; D is uncertain. The V end lost 6 bases, the J end lost 5 bases, and 16 bases lay between the germline ends. Germline CDR1 reads SGHTA; CDR2 reads FQGTGA. The CDR3 has 14 amino acids. CDR3 nucleotide sequence: TGTGCCAGCAGTCTAGGCGTGAGTAGCGAGACCCAGTACTTC. Amino acids: CASSLGVSSETQYF.

CDR3 amino acids: CASSVSGTESNQPQHF. CDR3 DNA: TGTGCCAGCAGTGTCTCCGGGACCGAGAGCAATCAGCCCCAGCATTTT. The chain employs TRBV27 and TRBJ1-5; D is perhaps TRBD1 (5 bases). The CDR3 sequence is 16 residues long. Germline V gene sequence: CDR1 MNHEY, CDR2 SMNVEV (reference sequence). V gave up 5 bases and J gave up 1 base, with 15 bases separating them.

In its sample, this clone was seen once. The V call is TRBV28, the J call TRBJ2-3; 13 bases are a match to TRBD2. The CDR3 is made up of 19 amino acids. Germline assignment: CDR1 MDHEN and CDR2 SYDVKM. The V segment lost 10 bases and the J segment 2 bases; nucleotides outside the gene matches: 18. CDR3 sequence reads: CATAGGLAGEWRNTDTQYF. CDR3 nucleotide sequence: TGTGCCACCGCTGGAGGACTAGCGGGAGAGTGGAGGAACACAGATACGCAGTATTTT. The full variable domain, completed using reference TRBV28 and TRBJ2-3, is DVKVTQSSRYLVKRTGEKVFLECVQDMDHENMFWYRQDPGLGLRLIYFSYDVKMKEKGDIPEGYSVSREKKERFSLILESASTNQTSMYLCATAGGLAGEWRNTDTQYFGPGTRLTVL.

V and J are TRBV19 and TRBJ1-5; no reliable D call. Trimming left V 3 bases short and J 3 bases short, with 12 bases between. CDR3 length equals 15 residues. Germline V CDR1 and CDR2: LNHDA, SQIVND (reference sequence). The chain's CDR3 is CASSIPVQYNQPQHF. In DNA, the CDR3 is TGTGCCAGTAGTATCCCTGTACAGTACAATCAGCCCCAGCATTTT.